The clone carrying this TCR beta chain is classed as medium-sized. Its antigen is not identified. The germline V gene encodes CDR1 MNHNS and CDR2 SASEGT. The CDR3 covers 16 residues. The V and J ends lost 6 bases and 7 bases respectively, with 19 bases between them. Source study methods: The authors used CDR3 differences across clinicopathological groups to build a distant-metastasis classifier for papillary thyroid cancer. TCRdb recomputed clones from the PCR reads via MiXCR. It is TCRdb's table, rather than the study itself, that gives the V and J calls and clone size. The sample holds about 25,000 clones, roughly 18% seen once. The data derive from a study of metastatic and nonmetastatic thyroid tumors. Study summary: Peripheral blood and tumor or nodule samples from malignant and benign thyroid patients were compared.

The entire patient cohort was treatment-naive prior to thyroid surgery. The study's findings and limits: Relative to benign nodules, malignant thyroid tumors were reportedly characterized by significantly elevated TCR beta diversity in blood and tumor.

This clonotype originated in a male donor with papillary thyroid cancer or a benign thyroid nodule (not recorded which). Some clones in this sample may be carry-over from other donors' samples. The chain couples TRBV6-1 to TRBJ1-6; perhaps TRBD1 as D (5 bases). Source material: blood. The CDR3 reads CASSPPQGARNSPLHF. The CDR3 nucleotides read TGTGCCAGCAGCCCCCCGCAGGGAGCAAGAAATTCACCCCTCCACTTT.